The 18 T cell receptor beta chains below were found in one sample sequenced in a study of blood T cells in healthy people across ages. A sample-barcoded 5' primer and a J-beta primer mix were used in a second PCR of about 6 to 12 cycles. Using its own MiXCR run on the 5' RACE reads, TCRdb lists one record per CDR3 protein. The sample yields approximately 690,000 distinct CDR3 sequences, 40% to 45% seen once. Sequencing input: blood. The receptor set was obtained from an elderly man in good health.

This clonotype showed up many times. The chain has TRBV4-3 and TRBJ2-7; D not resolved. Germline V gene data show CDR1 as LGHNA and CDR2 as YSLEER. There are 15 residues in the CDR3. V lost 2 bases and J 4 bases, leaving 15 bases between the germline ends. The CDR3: CASSQKNQVEYEQYF. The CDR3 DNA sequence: TGCGCCAGCAGCCAAAAAAACCAGGTGGAGTACGAGCAGTACTTC.

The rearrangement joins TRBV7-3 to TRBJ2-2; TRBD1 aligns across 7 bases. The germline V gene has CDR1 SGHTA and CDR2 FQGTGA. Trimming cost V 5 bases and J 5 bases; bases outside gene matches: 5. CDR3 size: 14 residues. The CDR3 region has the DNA TGTGCCAGCAGCCAACAGGGGCGAACCGGGGAGCTGTTTTTT. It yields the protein CASSQQGRTGELFF. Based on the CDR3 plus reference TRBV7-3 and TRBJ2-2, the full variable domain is GAGVSQTPSNKVTEKGKYVELRCDPISGHTALYWYRQSLGQGPEFLIYFQGTGAADDSGLPNDRFFAVRPEGSVSTLKIQRTERGDSAVYLCASSQQGRTGELFFGEGSRLTVL.

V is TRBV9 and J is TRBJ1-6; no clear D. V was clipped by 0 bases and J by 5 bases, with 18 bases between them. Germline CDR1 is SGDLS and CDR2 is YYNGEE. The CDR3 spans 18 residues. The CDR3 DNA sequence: TGTGCCAGCAGCGTAGGATTGAGGGAGGTATCTGATAATTCACCCCTCCACTTT. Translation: CASSVGLREVSDNSPLHF.

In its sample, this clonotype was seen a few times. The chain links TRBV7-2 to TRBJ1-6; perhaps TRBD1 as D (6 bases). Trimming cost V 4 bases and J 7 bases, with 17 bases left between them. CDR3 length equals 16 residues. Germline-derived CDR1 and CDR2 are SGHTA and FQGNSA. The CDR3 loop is CASSSKGQTPNSPLHF. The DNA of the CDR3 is TGTGCCAGCAGCTCAAAAGGACAGACGCCGAATTCACCCCTCCACTTT.

The CDR3 nucleotides read TGTGCCAGCAAGAAGACAGGGGGGGTAGATACGCAGTATTTT. It encodes CASKKTGGVDTQYF. This chain links TRBV12-3 or TRBV12-4 with TRBJ2-3; 9 nucleotides agree with TRBD1. With V trimmed by 7 bases and J by 5 bases, 7 bases remained unmatched. The CDR3 has 14 residues.

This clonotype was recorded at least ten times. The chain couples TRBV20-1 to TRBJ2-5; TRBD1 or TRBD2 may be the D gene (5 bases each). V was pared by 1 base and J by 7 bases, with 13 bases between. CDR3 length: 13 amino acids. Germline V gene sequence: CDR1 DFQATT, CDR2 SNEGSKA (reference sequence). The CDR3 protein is CSARVGQGRTQYF. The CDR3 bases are TGCAGTGCTAGAGTGGGCCAGGGACGGACCCAGTACTTC.

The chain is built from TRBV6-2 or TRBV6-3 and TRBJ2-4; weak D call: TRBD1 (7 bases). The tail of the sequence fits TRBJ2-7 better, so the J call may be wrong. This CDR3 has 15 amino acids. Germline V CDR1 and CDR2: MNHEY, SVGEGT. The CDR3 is CASRDGTPGGYEQYF. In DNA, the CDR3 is TGTGCCAGCAGGGACGGGACTCCAGGGGGCTACGAGCAGTACTTC.

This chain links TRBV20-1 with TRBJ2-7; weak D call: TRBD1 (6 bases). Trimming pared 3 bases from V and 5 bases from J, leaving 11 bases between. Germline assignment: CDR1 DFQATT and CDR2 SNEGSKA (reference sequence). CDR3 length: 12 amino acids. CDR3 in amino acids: CSASDRRHEQYF. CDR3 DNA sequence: TGCAGTGCTAGCGACAGGAGGCACGAGCAGTACTTC.

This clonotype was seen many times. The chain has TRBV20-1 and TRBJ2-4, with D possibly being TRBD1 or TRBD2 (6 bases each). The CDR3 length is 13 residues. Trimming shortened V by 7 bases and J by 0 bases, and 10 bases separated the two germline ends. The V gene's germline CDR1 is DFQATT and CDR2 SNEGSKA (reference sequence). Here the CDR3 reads CSGGGLAKNIQYF. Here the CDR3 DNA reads TGCAGTGGTGGGGGGCTAGCCAAAAACATTCAGTACTTC.

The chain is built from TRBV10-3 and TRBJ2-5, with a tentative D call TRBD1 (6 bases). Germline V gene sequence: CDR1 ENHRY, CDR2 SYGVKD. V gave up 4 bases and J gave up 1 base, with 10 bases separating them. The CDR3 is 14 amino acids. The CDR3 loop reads CAISVGGPQETQYF. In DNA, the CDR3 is TGTGCCATCAGTGTAGGGGGTCCCCAAGAGACCCAGTACTTC.

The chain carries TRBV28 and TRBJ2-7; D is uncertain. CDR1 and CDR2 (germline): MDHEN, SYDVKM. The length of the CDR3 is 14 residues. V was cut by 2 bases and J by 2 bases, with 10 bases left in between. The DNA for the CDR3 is TGTGCCAGCAGTTTAACTTGGACGGCCTACGAGCAGTACTTC. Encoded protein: CASSLTWTAYEQYF.

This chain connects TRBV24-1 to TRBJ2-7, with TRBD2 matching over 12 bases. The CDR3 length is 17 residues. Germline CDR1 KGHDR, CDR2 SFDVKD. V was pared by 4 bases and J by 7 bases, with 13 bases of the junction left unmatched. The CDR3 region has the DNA TGTGCCACCAGTGACCCGACTAGCGGGGGCGATTACAATGAGCAGTACTTC. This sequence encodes CATSDPTSGGDYNEQYF.

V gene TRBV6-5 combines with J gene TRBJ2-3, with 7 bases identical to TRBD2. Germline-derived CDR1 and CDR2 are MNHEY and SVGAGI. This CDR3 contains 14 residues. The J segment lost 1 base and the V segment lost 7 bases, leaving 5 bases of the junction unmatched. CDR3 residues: CASNERGGTDTQYF. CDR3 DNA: TGTGCCAGCAACGAGCGGGGAGGCACAGATACGCAGTATTTT.

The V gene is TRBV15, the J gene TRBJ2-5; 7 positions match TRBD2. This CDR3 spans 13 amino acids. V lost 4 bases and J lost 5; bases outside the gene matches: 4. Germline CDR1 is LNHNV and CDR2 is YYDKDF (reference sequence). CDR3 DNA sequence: TGTGCCACCAGCATTACAGCGGGGGAGACCCAGTACTTC. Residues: CATSITAGETQYF.

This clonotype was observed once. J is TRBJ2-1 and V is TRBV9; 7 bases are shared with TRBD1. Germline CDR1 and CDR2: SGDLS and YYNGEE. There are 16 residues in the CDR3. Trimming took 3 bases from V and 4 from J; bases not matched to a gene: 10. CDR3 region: CASSAQGQPGYNEQFF. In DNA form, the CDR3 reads TGTGCCAGCAGCGCCCAGGGACAGCCGGGTTACAATGAGCAGTTCTTC.

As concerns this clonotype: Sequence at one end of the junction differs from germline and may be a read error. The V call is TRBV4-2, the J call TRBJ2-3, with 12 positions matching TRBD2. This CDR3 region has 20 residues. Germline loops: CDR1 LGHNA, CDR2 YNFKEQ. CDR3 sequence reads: CASSQAYHRASGRAEDAQYF. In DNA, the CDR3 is TGTGCCAGCAGCCAAGCCTACCATCGGGCTAGCGGGAGGGCTGAAGATGCGCAGTATTTT.

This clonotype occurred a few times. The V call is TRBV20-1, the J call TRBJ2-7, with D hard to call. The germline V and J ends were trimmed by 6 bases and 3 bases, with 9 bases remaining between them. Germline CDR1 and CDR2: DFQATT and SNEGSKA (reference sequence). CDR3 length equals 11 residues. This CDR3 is CSAKNSYEQYF. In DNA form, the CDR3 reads TGCAGTGCGAAAAACAGCTACGAGCAGTACTTC.

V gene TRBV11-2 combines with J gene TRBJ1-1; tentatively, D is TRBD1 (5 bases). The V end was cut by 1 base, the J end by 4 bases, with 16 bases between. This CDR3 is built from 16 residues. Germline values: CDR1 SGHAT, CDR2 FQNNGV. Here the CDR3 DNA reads TGTGCCAGCAGCTTAGGGGTCGGGGGAGGAGGCACTGAAGCTTTCTTT. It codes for CASSLGVGGGGTEAFF.